The 3 T cell receptor beta chains in this list originate from one sample, sequenced in a study of blood T cell repertoires in COVID-19 (dated by TCRdb to the early 2020s). The receptor library was made with the immunoSEQ multiplex PCR assay. TCRdb obtained this table from immuneACCESS and retained in-frame rearrangements with V and J assigned. These tables miss some clones; where compared with another copy, unresolved V genes account for less than half of the shortfall, and the remainder is unexplained. This sample lists 250,000 or so clones; 85% to 95% were detected once. In total, the top ten clones hold about 0.8% of the sample. Source material: peripheral blood. The receptors were sampled from a man younger than 40 with COVID-19, enrolled during active disease.

The rearrangement uses TRBV18 and TRBJ1-1; 8 positions match TRBD1. The V gene end was trimmed by 1 base and the J gene end by 5 bases; junction bases not matched to a gene: 6. The germline gives CDR1 KGHSH, CDR2 LQKENI. This CDR3 is built from 15 residues. CDR3 in amino acids: CASSPRTGKRTEAFF. For the CDR3, the DNA is TGTGCCAGCTCACCACGGACAGGGAAGCGAACTGAAGCTTTCTTT.

This clone appeared a single time. J is TRBJ2-1 and V is TRBV24-1, with 7 bases fitting TRBD1. Germline assignment: CDR1 KGHDR and CDR2 SFDVKD. This CDR3 is built from 13 residues. The V and J ends lost 5 bases and 4 bases, in that order; junction bases with no gene match: 1. CDR3 protein: CATSATGYNEQFF. The CDR3 DNA reads TGTGCCACCAGTGCGACAGGGTACAATGAGCAGTTCTTC.

The rearrangement uses TRBV4-2 and TRBJ1-2; TRBD1 matches at 10 bases. The CDR3 totals 15 residues. CDR1 and CDR2 from the germline V gene are LGHNA and YNFKEQ. Trimming removed 0 bases from V and 8 bases from J; junction bases left unmatched: 6. The CDR3 loop reads CASSQDRGQGNGYTF. For the CDR3, the DNA is TGTGCCAGCAGCCAAGATAGGGGACAGGGGAACGGCTACACCTTC.